Listed here are 8 T cell receptor beta chains from one sample, sequenced in a study of blood T cell repertoires in COVID-19. Generated by immunoSEQ multiplex PCR, the TCRdb table keeps only in-frame clones and is missing some. The profile covers some 150,000 clones, with around 88% appearing a single time and about 1.5% taken by the ten largest. Source material: peripheral blood. These receptors all come from a woman aged 55 to 70 with acute or convalescent COVID-19.

This clone was detected only once. The gene calls are TRBV28 and TRBJ2-7; perhaps TRBD2 as D (5 bases). Germline V gene sequence: CDR1 MDHEN, CDR2 SYDVKM. V lost 4 bases and J lost 2, with 9 bases in between. CDR3 length: 13 amino acids. In DNA form, the CDR3 reads TGTGCCAGCAGTTGGGAGAATACCTACGAGCAGTACTTC. Its protein product is CASSWENTYEQYF.

The V and J genes are TRBV27 and TRBJ2-1, with TRBD2 identical over 12 bases. The CDR3 loop spans 18 amino acids. J lost 6 bases, V lost 6 bases, and 15 bases had no gene match. Per germline, CDR1 MNHEY and CDR2 SMNVEV (reference sequence). CDR3 region: CASRTNLLAGGPFNEQFF. CDR3 DNA: TGTGCCAGCAGAACAAACCTCCTAGCGGGGGGGCCCTTCAATGAGCAGTTCTTC.

CDR3 loop: CASSLKATLQETQYF. As DNA, the CDR3 is TGTGCCAGCAGCCTCAAGGCGACATTACAAGAGACCCAGTACTTC. This chain connects TRBV3-1 (or the pseudogene TRBV3-2) to TRBJ2-5; D is undetermined. CDR3 length: 15 amino acids. Germline CDR1 reads LGHDT; CDR2 reads YNNKEL (reference sequence). Trimming removed 4 bases from V and 2 bases from J, with 14 bases in between.

This chain uses TRBV2 with TRBJ2-1, with 11 bases identical to TRBD2. Looked up from germline, CDR1 is SNHLY and CDR2 is FYNNEI. The CDR3 has 15 amino acids. J lost 9 bases, V lost 7 bases, and 11 bases had no gene match. The CDR3 protein is CASTALGLAGGEQFF. The CDR3 DNA reads as TGTGCCAGCACCGCCCTGGGGCTAGCGGGGGGTGAGCAGTTCTTC.

This chain connects TRBV5-1 to TRBJ2-2; TRBD1 matches 7 bases. CDR3 size: 14 residues. Germline CDR1 is SGHRS and CDR2 is YFSETQ. J was trimmed by 4 bases and V by 3 bases; bases with no gene match: 3. The CDR3 DNA reads as TGCGCCAGCAGCTCGACAGGGATCACCGGGGAGCTGTTTTTT. Translated: CASSSTGITGELFF.

The chain links TRBV9 to TRBJ2-1; possibly TRBD1 for D (6 bases). Germline V gene data show CDR1 as SGDLS and CDR2 as YYNGEE. V was clipped by 3 bases and J by 0 bases, with 10 bases between them. CDR3 length equals 15 residues. The DNA for the CDR3 is TGTGCCAGCAGCGACGGACAGACCTCCTACAATGAGCAGTTCTTC. It specifies CASSDGQTSYNEQFF. The variable domain in full, with the rest retrieved from reference TRBV9 and TRBJ2-1, is DSGVTQTPKHLITATGQRVTLRCSPRSGDLSVYWYQQSLDQGLQFLIQYYNGEERAKGNILERFSAQQFPDLHSELNLSSLELGDSALYFCASSDGQTSYNEQFFGPGTRLTVL.

The rearrangement links TRBV7-2 to TRBJ1-2, with D tentatively TRBD1 (5 bases). Germline V gives CDR1 SGHTA, CDR2 FQGNSA. V lost 4 bases, J lost 7 bases, and 10 bases lay in between. The CDR3 sequence is 12 residues long. The CDR3 spells CASSSYRFGYTF. The DNA of the CDR3 is TGTGCCAGCAGCTCCTACAGGTTTGGCTACACCTTC.

This chain connects TRBV9 to TRBJ2-1; D possibly corresponds to TRBD2 (5 bases). The CDR3 totals 13 residues. Trimming stripped 4 bases from V and 4 bases from J, with 9 bases between. Germline CDR1 is SGDLS and CDR2 is YYNGEE. The CDR3 spells CASSLAVYNEQFF. CDR3 coding DNA: TGTGCCAGCAGCCTAGCTGTTTACAATGAGCAGTTCTTC.